This TCR beta chain was obtained from a study of blood T cell repertoires in COVID-19. As for the study in general: Both acute and convalescent COVID-19 samples were obtained from the United States, Italy and Spain. Sample material is recorded as cDNA or gDNA derived from T cells, B-cell-depleted T cells, or PBMCs.

Per the original data handling: Amplification with reference gene primers provided the estimates of nucleated cell counts. Profiled with immunoSEQ multiplex PCR; TCRdb holds only in-frame clones, not every one. The DNA gave D and trimming, while V, J and clone size come from that table. The table has roughly 150,000 clones, around nine tenths seen once. Seattle's cohort entered during active infection and was followed longitudinally. Per germline, CDR1 SGDLS and CDR2 YYNGEE. The CDR3 totals 16 residues. J gave up 0 bases and V 3 bases, and 5 bases lay outside the gene matches. The origin of this receptor is a woman of 80 years or more with COVID-19, enrolled during active disease. The sample taken for sequencing was peripheral blood. This chain connects TRBV9 to TRBJ2-2; 7 nucleotides agree with TRBD1. The CDR3 is CASSEIGTANTGELFF. Here the CDR3 DNA reads TGTGCCAGCAGCGAAATAGGGACAGCGAACACCGGGGAGCTGTTTTTT.